This T cell receptor beta chain was retrieved from a study of cytomegalovirus exposure and HLA in healthy donors. Study-wide results and caveats: In a later analysis, V- and J-gene trimming of beta chains associated with a DCLRE1C missense variant, replicated independently. It was likely that a cluster of highly shared sequence variants was a sequencing artifact. Looking again later, the authors saw that most CMV-associated TCR beta chains seemed HLA-restricted. Being productive about 87% or about 30% of the time was typical of most TCR beta V segments in an earlier analysis.

PCR was performed using 60 Vbeta and 13 Jbeta primers. Data came from immunoSEQ multiplex PCR; TCRdb stores just in-frame clones and leaves some out. The profile shows 150,000 to 200,000 clones, 60% to 80% of them singletons. The CDR3 contains 16 residues. The V and J ends lost 1 base and 0 bases respectively, with 10 bases between them. Germline loops: CDR1 LNHNV, CDR2 YYDKDF (reference sequence). About this clone itself: Its antigen is currently unknown.

The chain couples TRBV15 to TRBJ1-3; D ambiguous. The sequenced material came from PBMCs. This clonotype originated in a woman between 40 and 50 years old in good health and CMV-seropositive. The CDR3 reads CATSRVGDRSGNTIYF. CDR3 sequence (DNA): TGTGCCACCAGCAGAGTTGGAGATCGCTCTGGAAACACCATATATTTT.